Here is one TCR beta chain with its context. Its specific antigen is unknown. Base-call qualities are not available, and no considerably larger clone is one nucleotide away. The sample belongs to a study of blood T cells in healthy people across ages (dated by TCRdb to between 2015 and 2016). In the study overall: In model experiments, roughly one uniquely barcoded TCR beta cDNA molecule per two T cells was captured by template switching. Using the same blood draw, the study looked at two additional independent replicas of 1 million unique cDNA reads for two donors, one aged 18 to 30 and the other aged 80 or older. Using deep sequencing normalized with unique cDNA molecular identifiers, the study measured how TCR beta repertoire diversity changes with age. The donors were divided into four age groups: young (average approximately 17 years), middle-aged (about 39), aged (about 56) and long-lived (82). Donors of different ages were randomly distributed across sequencing lanes to avoid experimental bias. The paper's findings and limits, for the study overall: As age increased, observed TCR beta diversity per million T cells dropped in a roughly linear way, and a significant reduction was already evident by age around 41. Bulk unsorted PBMC profiling prevented conclusive comparison of naive and antigen-experienced compartments. Estimates of total diversity based on one million sequenced T cells were regarded as lower bounds and as underestimates. Compared with the aged group, the long-lived group had more naive CD4+ T cells, fewer expanded clones and increased TCR diversity, a pattern suggesting age selection. A strong correlation was found between observed TCR beta diversity and the percentage of naive T cells measured by flow cytometry. Because the CMV infection status of the donors was unknown, age-related changes in expanded clonotypes may potentially have been confounded.

Systemically healthy Caucasian individuals from Russia, 35 to 40 in total and aged about 6 to 95 years, were included as donors. About 9.6 milliliters of peripheral blood were collected from each donor into EDTA-treated Vacutainer tubes. Ficoll-Paque density-gradient centrifugation was used to isolate PBMCs, with at least 6 million obtained per sample. Total RNA, at least 6 micrograms per sample, was extracted from PBMCs with Trizol reagent. The percentages of naive CD45RAhigh/CD27high T cells were determined by flow cytometry on a PBMC aliquot from every donor. The junction carries 11 bases between V and J, which are trimmed by 1 base and 4 bases respectively. The CDR3 numbers 14 residues from cysteine through phenylalanine. The entry retains the CDR3 DNA only, 42 bases that are in frame from base 1. CDR1 DFQATT and CDR2 SNEGSKA are derived from the germline V gene (reference sequence). To prepare the library, 5' RACE was applied. These reads were obtained on an Illumina HiSeq 2500. A second PCR of about 7 to 12 cycles was run with a J-beta primer mix and a sample-barcoded 5' primer. Each TCR beta cDNA molecule received a unique molecular identifier from a template-switch 5' adaptor carrying 12 random nucleotides. At least 3 million CDR3-containing paired-end reads were obtained from each sample. All of the RNA was converted into first-strand cDNA using the Mint cDNA synthesis kit, with a TRBC-specific oligonucleotide serving as the primer. All cDNA was treated with uracil-DNA glycosylase and then went through a first 18-cycle PCR with the universal primers M1SS and BC2_uni_R. Turning to the authors' computational methods: Each sample was normalized by randomly selecting 1 million high-quality reads, each carrying a distinct molecular identifier. Instead of being binned into consensus sequences, reads with shared molecular identifiers were discarded. MiTCR, run with a Q25 quality threshold and the strictest error-elimination algorithm, handled CDR3 identification, clonotype clustering and error correction. A nonparametric unseen species model using Euler transformation provided a lower-bound estimate of total TCR beta diversity. TCRdb itself trimmed the public reads at Q25 with fastp, ran MiXCR and retained productive beta chains. Entries that share a CDR3 protein sequence are merged under the most common genes and DNA. These V and J calls are TCRdb output, not the study's own analysis. The sample contains about 1.1 million distinct CDR3 sequences, more than 30% of them found a single time. The top ten clonotypes cover around 13% of the sample.

This receptor was obtained from a man aged 18 to 29 in good health. Recombination linked TRBV20-1 to TRBJ2-1, with the D gene not confidently named. Sequenced sample: blood. Here is the DNA: TGCAGTGCTAGAGCCCCGCTTGATTACAATGAGCAGTTCTTC. It specifies CSARAPLDYNEQFF.